Listed here are 30 T cell receptor beta chains from one sample, sequenced in a study of T cell repertoires in cytomegalovirus infection. Using its own MiXCR run on the reads, TCRdb lists one record per CDR3 protein. Of 900,000 to 950,000 distinct CDR3 sequences listed, approximately 31% are singletons. No cognate antigen is known for these TCRs. The sequenced sample was cultured CD8+ T cells from PBMCs, obtained from culture after CMV antigen stimulation. These receptors were obtained from a human donor in good health (CMV status not recorded). Some clones in this sample may be carry-over from other donors' samples.

There are a few counts of this clonotype. V gene TRBV29-1 combines with J gene TRBJ2-2; TRBD2 might be the D (5 bases). Germline V CDR1 and CDR2: SQVTM, ANQGSEA. V was clipped by 5 bases and J by 0 bases, with 7 bases between them. This CDR3 region has 13 residues. CDR3 residues: CSVTGTNTGELFF. The CDR3 bases are TGCAGCGTTACCGGGACGAACACCGGGGAGCTGTTTTTT.

The chain is built from TRBV27 and TRBJ2-3, with D possibly matching TRBD2 (5 bases). Germline-derived CDR1 and CDR2 are MNHEY and SMNVEV (reference sequence). The CDR3 length is 15 residues. V lost 2 bases to trimming and J lost 1 base, with 10 bases between them. In DNA form, the CDR3 reads TGTGCCAGCAGTTTAGTACTAGTAGGCACAGATACGCAGTATTTT. Its translation is CASSLVLVGTDTQYF.

The chain joins TRBV2 to TRBJ2-3, with 9 nucleotides matching TRBD2. The CDR3 consists of 12 residues. The germline gives CDR1 SNHLY, CDR2 FYNNEI. The V gene end was trimmed by 6 bases and the J gene end by 13 bases; junction bases not matched to a gene: 8. The CDR3 loop reads CASRAQRGDEYF. The CDR3 DNA follows: TGTGCCAGCAGGGCTCAGCGGGGGGATGAGTATTTT.

V gene TRBV27 combines with J gene TRBJ2-1; 7 positions agree with TRBD2. CDR1 and CDR2 (germline): MNHEY, SMNVEV (reference sequence). The CDR3 totals 14 residues. The ends lost 8 bases at V and 2 bases at J; junction bases unmatched: 6. The CDR3 nucleotides are TGTGCCAGCCGCCGGGACTACCCCTACAATGAGCAGTTCTTC. This translates into CASRRDYPYNEQFF.

The chain joins TRBV5-1 to TRBJ2-3; the D gene is possibly TRBD1 (5 bases). Germline loops: CDR1 SGHRS, CDR2 YFSETQ. The CDR3 consists of 14 residues. The V end was cut by 0 bases, the J end by 4 bases, with 9 bases between. The CDR3 sequence: CASSLEGRPDTQYF. The CDR3 DNA follows: TGCGCCAGCAGCTTGGAGGGGCGACCAGATACGCAGTATTTT.

In this sample, this clonotype turned up a few times. The J gene is TRBJ2-3, the V gene TRBV10-3; D is uncertain. Germline CDR1 is ENHRY and CDR2 is SYGVKD. V was cut by 7 bases and J by 0 bases, with 14 bases left in between. The CDR3 covers 15 residues. The DNA of the CDR3 is TGTGCCATCACCGAACAGAACTCTAGCACAGATACGCAGTATTTT. Translating it yields CAITEQNSSTDTQYF.

The V call is TRBV12-3 or TRBV12-4, the J call TRBJ2-5; 10 bases agree with TRBD2. V shed 3 bases, J shed 1 base, and the junction held 2 bases outside the gene matches. This CDR3 spans 15 amino acids. The CDR3 sequence: CASSFLAGAQETQYF. The CDR3 coding sequence is TGTGCCAGCAGTTTTCTAGCGGGGGCCCAAGAGACCCAGTACTTC.

The chain uses TRBV12-3 or TRBV12-4 and TRBJ2-5, with 14 bases identical to TRBD2. Losses at the gene ends were 3 bases for V and 5 bases for J; bases not matched to a gene: 20. The CDR3 loop spans 21 amino acids. The CDR3 nucleotides are TGTGCCAGCAGTTTTGTTATCGGGATGGGACTAGCGGGGGACTCGGGGGAGACCCAGTACTTC. Protein: CASSFVIGMGLAGDSGETQYF.

A single count supports this clonotype. Possible read error: a much larger clone is one base away. The chain carries TRBV7-8 and TRBJ2-2; 15 nucleotides align to TRBD2. The CDR3 has 16 amino acids. Germline-derived CDR1 and CDR2 are SGHVS and FQNEAQ. The CDR3, as DNA: TGTGCCAACAGCTCGGGACTAGCGGGGGGCCGGAGGGAGCTGTTTTTT. It codes for CANSSGLAGGRRELFF.

Only a few counts were recorded for this clonotype. CDR3 DNA: TGCAGTGCTAGTTCCATAGGGGGCAATGAGCAGTTCTTC. Translation: CSASSIGGNEQFF. The chain recombines TRBV20-1 with TRBJ2-1, with D possibly TRBD1 on 6 matching bases. V shed 3 bases and J shed 6 bases, with 12 bases lying between them. From germline, CDR1 is DFQATT and CDR2 SNEGSKA (reference sequence). The CDR3 loop spans 13 amino acids.

The chain uses TRBV6-5 and TRBJ1-5; TRBD1 is a possible D gene (6 bases). The length of the CDR3 is 13 residues. Trimming shortened V by 6 bases and J by 6 bases, and 12 bases separated the two germline ends. CDR1 is MNHEY, CDR2 SVGAGI, per germline. The CDR3: CASRKTQGQPQHF. The DNA of the CDR3 is TGTGCCAGCAGGAAAACACAGGGTCAGCCCCAGCATTTT.

The chain combines TRBV6-2 or TRBV6-3 with TRBJ1-5; possibly TRBD1 for D (6 bases). CDR1 MNHEY and CDR2 SVGEGT come from the germline V gene. Between the trimmed V and J ends, which lost 7 bases and 13 bases, there was a span of 20 bases. The CDR3 totals 13 residues. The CDR3 loop is CASILRDTRSQHF. CDR3 nucleotides: TGTGCCAGCATCCTCCGGGACACCCGGTCTCAGCATTTT.

This clonotype has ten or more counts. V usage is TRBV7-2 and J usage is TRBJ2-1; a possible D gene is TRBD2 (5 bases). CDR3 size: 13 residues. The V gene lost 3 bases and the J gene lost 4 bases, with 7 bases spanning the gap. Germline V gives CDR1 SGHTA, CDR2 FQGNSA. The CDR3 region is CASSFEGYNEQFF. In DNA, the CDR3 is TGTGCCAGCAGCTTCGAGGGTTACAATGAGCAGTTCTTC.

This clonotype was seen ten or more times. CDR3 sequence: CASSLDTSYSNQPQHF. CDR3 nucleotides: TGTGCCAGCAGCTTAGATACCTCCTATAGCAATCAGCCCCAGCATTTT. The chain links TRBV7-2 to TRBJ1-5; D gene uncertain. Per the germline V gene, CDR1 is SGHTA and CDR2 is FQGNSA. This CDR3 contains 16 residues. V was trimmed by 1 base and J by 0 bases, leaving 10 bases between them.

V is TRBV10-3 and J is TRBJ1-4, with 8 bases lining up with TRBD1. Unmatched junction bases numbered 11, after V lost 3 bases and J lost 8 bases. The germline gives CDR1 ENHRY, CDR2 SYGVKD. This CDR3 has 16 residues. CDR3 nucleotide sequence: TGTGCCATCAGTGATTTGGCCGACAGGGGCAAGGAAAAACTGTTTTTT. Amino acids: CAISDLADRGKEKLFF.

This sequence joins TRBV5-6 and TRBJ1-4; D is undetermined. The CDR3 totals 17 residues. The germline V gene has CDR1 SGHDT and CDR2 YYEEEE. The V end lost 4 bases, the J end lost 4 bases, and 20 bases lay between the germline ends. For the CDR3, the DNA is TGTGCCAGCAGCACAACCCCCCTGGCGGGGTATAATGAAAAACTGTTTTTT. Amino acid sequence: CASSTTPLAGYNEKLFF.

This clonotype turned up a few times. The V call is TRBV7-6, the J call TRBJ1-1; D might be TRBD1 (6 bases). The CDR3 length is 13 residues. V lost 8 bases and J 0 bases, leaving 10 bases between the germline ends. Germline V gene lookup returns CDR1 SGHVS and CDR2 FNYEAQ. In DNA, the CDR3 is TGTGCCAGCGGCACAGGGTTGAACACTGAAGCTTTCTTT. It translates to CASGTGLNTEAFF.

The V call is TRBV10-2, the J call TRBJ1-1; 9 nucleotides agree with TRBD1. J was trimmed by 4 bases and V by 8 bases; bases with no gene match: 5. The CDR3 extends over 13 amino acids. Germline assignment: CDR1 WSHSY and CDR2 SAAADI. CDR3 nucleotides: TGCGCCAGCGGACAGGGGCGGGTCACTGAAGCTTTCTTT. It yields the protein CASGQGRVTEAFF.

The chain couples TRBV6-5 to TRBJ2-7; TRBD1 matches at 7 bases. The V gene's germline CDR1 is MNHEY and CDR2 SVGAGI. V was pared by 6 bases and J by 0 bases, with 5 bases of the junction left unmatched. The CDR3 is made up of 14 amino acids. CDR3 in amino acids: CASSHDRVSYEQYF. In DNA form, the CDR3 reads TGTGCCAGCAGCCACGACAGGGTCTCCTACGAGCAGTACTTC.

This clonotype has at least ten counts. One junction end does not reproduce the germline sequence, and a read error may be involved. This chain joins TRBV7-2 and TRBJ2-6, with D possibly being TRBD2 (5 bases). CDR1 is SGHTA, CDR2 FQGNSA, per germline. The length of the CDR3 is 18 residues. CDR3 protein: CASTQGRGPSGGTNVLTF. CDR3 nucleotide sequence: TGTGCCAGCACCCAAGGTCGGGGTCCCTCGGGTGGGACCAACGTCCTGACTTTC.

A word on this clonotype: At one boundary the junction diverges from the germline segment, which might be a read error. The chain recombines TRBV7-6 with TRBJ2-6; D is perhaps TRBD1 or TRBD2 (5 bases each). The CDR3 totals 13 residues. CDR1 is SGHVS and CDR2 is FNYEAQ in the germline V gene. CDR3 nucleotide sequence: TGTGCCAGCAGCCCTCCCGGGGCCCACGTCCTGACTTTC. The encoded protein is CASSPPGAHVLTF. Full variable domain (rest looked up from reference TRBV7-6 and TRBJ2-6): GAGVSQSPRYKVTKRGQDVALRCDPISGHVSLYWYRQALGQGPEFLTYFNYEAQQDKSGLPNDRFSAERPEGSISTLTIQRTEQRDSAMYRCASSPPGAHVLTFGAGSRLTVL.

The chain combines TRBV6-1 with TRBJ2-7; the D gene is possibly TRBD2 (5 bases). The CDR3 is 14 residues long. Germline CDR1 and CDR2: MNHNS and SASEGT. CDR3 sequence reads: CVSSEVVGAYEQYV. CDR3 nucleotide sequence: TGTGTCAGCAGTGAAGTCGTGGGAGCTTACGAGCAGTACGTC.

The rearrangement uses TRBV9 and TRBJ2-5; D is unclear. Trimming took off 2 bases at V and 2 bases at J, with 10 bases between the two ends. Germline-derived CDR1 and CDR2 are SGDLS and YYNGEE. CDR3 size: 14 residues. CDR3 sequence: CASSVPDLQETQYF. CDR3 bases: TGTGCCAGCAGCGTTCCAGACCTGCAAGAGACCCAGTACTTC.

Only a few counts were recorded for this clonotype. The V and J genes are TRBV29-1 and TRBJ2-7; 7 bases map to TRBD1. V trimming: 6 bases; J trimming: 6 bases; junction bases outside the gene matches: 8. The CDR3 consists of 12 residues. Germline V gene data show CDR1 as SQVTM and CDR2 as ANQGSEA. The DNA of the CDR3 is TGCAGCGTCACGGACAGGTCTTTCGAGCAGTACGTC. As protein: CSVTDRSFEQYV.

This clonotype has ten or more counts. This chain links TRBV7-2 with TRBJ2-7; either TRBD1 or TRBD2 may supply D (5 bases each). Germline CDR1 and CDR2: SGHTA and FQGNSA. This CDR3 contains 13 residues. Trimming took 3 bases from V and 3 from J, leaving 9 bases between them. The CDR3 loop reads CASSLLGRYEQYV. The CDR3 DNA follows: TGTGCCAGCAGCTTGCTGGGACGCTACGAGCAGTACGTC.

The rearrangement links TRBV20-1 to TRBJ2-1; 9 nucleotides match TRBD1. J was trimmed by 5 bases and V by 4 bases; bases with no gene match: 6. The CDR3 has 14 amino acids. Germline lookup yields CDR1 DFQATT and CDR2 SNEGSKA (reference sequence). The CDR3 here is CSAIWTGANNEQFF. The CDR3 DNA sequence: TGCAGTGCTATCTGGACAGGGGCGAACAATGAGCAGTTCTTC.

This chain connects TRBV6-1 to TRBJ1-1; the D is unclear. CDR1 and CDR2 (germline): MNHNS, SASEGT. The CDR3 is 13 residues long. CDR3 in amino acids: CATQLAGGAEAFF. CDR3 coding DNA: TGTGCTACCCAACTGGCAGGAGGCGCTGAAGCTTTCTTT.

The genes are TRBV5-4 and TRBJ2-1; 8 bases are shared with TRBD1. Germline lookup yields CDR1 SGHNT and CDR2 YYREEE (reference sequence). With V trimmed by 4 bases and J by 8 bases, 11 bases remained unmatched. This CDR3 region has 15 residues. CDR3 loop: CASSLRDRWPDEQFF. DNA for the CDR3: TGTGCCAGCAGCCTAAGGGACAGGTGGCCGGATGAGCAGTTCTTC. Based on the CDR3 plus reference TRBV5-4 and TRBJ2-1, the full variable domain is ETGVTQSPTHLIKTRGQQVTLRCSSQSGHNTVSWYQQALGQGPQFIFQYYREEENGRGNFPPRFSGLQFPNYSSELNVNALELDDSALYLCASSLRDRWPDEQFFGPGTRLTVL.

V gene TRBV12-3 or TRBV12-4 combines with J gene TRBJ2-5; D gene uncertain. Trimming removed 3 bases at V and 0 bases at J, with 17 bases between. This CDR3 contains 17 residues. The CDR3 bases are TGTGCCAGCAGTTTCAGGTTACCCACCTTACACCAAGAGACCCAGTACTTC. It codes for CASSFRLPTLHQETQYF.

The chain joins TRBV20-1 to TRBJ1-1; D uncertain. Germline-derived CDR1 and CDR2 are DFQATT and SNEGSKA (reference sequence). V dropped 3 bases and J dropped 7 bases, with 6 bases sitting between them. CDR3 length: 10 residues. The CDR3 nucleotides read TGCAGTGCTAGGAATAATGAAGCTTTCTTT. It codes for CSARNNEAFF.